This T cell receptor beta chain was found in a study of blood T cell repertoires in COVID-19. Sequencing was performed with immunoSEQ multiplex PCR; in TCRdb, only in-frame clones are kept and a portion is missing. The data contain 410,000 or so clones, about 91% of them seen just once; the ten biggest clones take up about 1.4%. The CDR3 covers 13 residues. The V and J ends lost 7 bases and 1 base respectively, with 11 bases between them. Germline CDR1 is SGHRS and CDR2 is YFSETQ. The chain joins TRBV5-1 to TRBJ2-5, with D perhaps matching TRBD1 (5 bases). This receptor was obtained from a woman aged 35 to 49 with COVID-19, enrolled during active disease. The material sequenced was peripheral blood. The CDR3 loop is CASAIGAQETQYF. The CDR3 nucleotides read TGCGCCAGCGCTATAGGGGCCCAAGAGACCCAGTACTTC.